This passage covers 13 T cell receptor beta chains from one sample sequenced in a study of blood T cell repertoires in COVID-19. The table came from immunoSEQ multiplex PCR; TCRdb's copy has only in-frame clones and leaves some out. Among 150,000 to 200,000 clones listed, about four fifths were seen once. The source material was PBMCs or T cells enriched from blood (not recorded which). These receptor sequences come from a man aged 50 to 59 who had recovered from COVID-19.

V usage is TRBV24-1 and J usage is TRBJ2-1; D is possibly TRBD2 (6 bases). From germline, CDR1 is KGHDR and CDR2 SFDVKD. The V end lost 3 bases, the J end lost 15 bases, and 17 bases lay between the germline ends. The CDR3 is 13 residues long. This CDR3 is CATSDRGLTTLFF. The CDR3 DNA reads as TGTGCCACCAGTGATAGGGGACTCACGACGTTGTTCTTC.

This clone was recorded a few times. J is TRBJ2-7 and V is TRBV27, with a tentative D call TRBD1 (6 bases). The CDR3 totals 12 residues. With 6 bases removed from V and 2 bases from J, the gap between germline ends came to 8 bases. Germline-derived CDR1 and CDR2 are MNHEY and SMNVEV (reference sequence). In nucleotides, the CDR3 is TGTGCCAGCAGAGGGGGAGCCTACGAGCAGTACTTC. Its translation: CASRGGAYEQYF.

This clone was observed once. The chain is built from TRBV5-5 and TRBJ2-2; D unclear. Germline V gene data show CDR1 as SGHKS and CDR2 as YYEKEE (reference sequence). Trimming stripped 1 base from V and 0 bases from J, with 10 bases between. CDR3 size: 16 residues. CDR3 sequence (DNA): TGTGCCAGCAGCTTGAGTCGTCAGGCGAACACCGGGGAGCTGTTTTTT. Translated, it gives CASSLSRQANTGELFF.

This clone has a single count. J is TRBJ2-4 and V is TRBV30, with D unclear. Germline CDR1 is GTSNPN and CDR2 is SVGIG (reference sequence). This CDR3 comprises 17 residues. Trimming took off 3 bases at V and 1 base at J, with 19 bases between the two ends. CDR3 amino acids: CAWRNSRAERAKNIQYF. The CDR3 DNA sequence: TGTGCCTGGAGAAACTCTCGAGCTGAGAGGGCCAAAAACATTCAGTACTTC.

This chain joins TRBV5-4 and TRBJ2-2; D might be TRBD2 (6 bases). Germline CDR1 and CDR2: SGHNT and YYREEE (reference sequence). Trimming removed 5 bases at V and 3 bases at J, with 11 bases between. This CDR3 has 14 residues. The CDR3 sequence: CASRYGTDTGELFF. CDR3 sequence (DNA): TGTGCCAGCAGATACGGGACTGACACCGGGGAGCTGTTTTTT.

This clone appeared a few times. The chain uses TRBV9 and TRBJ2-7; 9 nucleotides line up with TRBD1. Germline CDR1 and CDR2: SGDLS and YYNGEE. The CDR3 length is 16 residues. V was pared by 0 bases and J by 6 bases, with 10 bases of the junction left unmatched. Written as DNA, the CDR3 is TGTGCCAGCAGCGTAGGGTCCCGGGACAGGGTTGGCGAGCAGTACTTC. As protein: CASSVGSRDRVGEQYF. Full variable domain (missing parts from reference TRBV9 and TRBJ2-7): DSGVTQTPKHLITATGQRVTLRCSPRSGDLSVYWYQQSLDQGLQFLIQYYNGEERAKGNILERFSAQQFPDLHSELNLSSLELGDSALYFCASSVGSRDRVGEQYFGPGTRLTVT.

This chain joins TRBV21-1 and TRBJ2-7; the listed D gene, TRBD1, was not tested against the DNA. TRBV21-1 has pseudogene status. The CDR3 has 13 residues. The CDR3 loop reads CASLLGSLYEQYF. The CDR3, as DNA: TGTGCCAGCCTGTTGGGCAGCCTCTACGAGCAGTACTTC.

This clone was detected only once. This chain connects TRBV11-1 to TRBJ1-5; no definite D call. Trimming left V 0 bases short and J 6 bases short, with 6 bases between. From germline, CDR1 is SGHAT and CDR2 FQDESV (reference sequence). CDR3 length: 13 amino acids. CDR3 amino acids: CASSLAFGQPQHF. The CDR3 nucleotides read TGTGCCAGCAGCTTAGCGTTCGGTCAGCCCCAGCATTTT.

The chain has TRBV25-1 and TRBJ1-5; D perhaps matches TRBD1 (5 bases). The germline V gene encodes CDR1 MGHDK and CDR2 SYGVNS. V was cut by 6 bases and J by 0 bases, with 6 bases left in between. The CDR3 sequence is 13 residues long. The CDR3 protein is CASRDNSNQPQHF. For the CDR3, the DNA is TGTGCCAGCAGGGACAATAGCAATCAGCCCCAGCATTTT. Full variable domain (missing parts from reference TRBV25-1 and TRBJ1-5): EADIYQTPRYLVIGTGKKITLECSQTMGHDKMYWYQQDPGMELHLIHYSYGVNSTEKGDLSSESTVSRIRTEHFPLTLESARPSHTSQYLCASRDNSNQPQHFGDGTRLSIL.

The genes are TRBV28 and TRBJ1-1; maybe TRBD1 (5 bases). The CDR3 has 15 amino acids. Per germline, CDR1 MDHEN and CDR2 SYDVKM. Trimming removed 4 bases at V and 6 bases at J, with 18 bases between. The CDR3 nucleotides are TGTGCCAGCAGTTATAGGTTCCCCGGAGGGGCTGAAGCTTTCTTT. This gives the protein CASSYRFPGGAEAFF.

The J gene is TRBJ2-2, the V gene TRBV14; TRBD2 matches at 10 bases. V lost 2 bases to trimming and J lost 4 bases; unmatched junction nucleotides: 4. Germline-derived CDR1 and CDR2 are SGHDN and FVKESK. The CDR3 extends over 16 amino acids. The CDR3 sequence: CASSQSSGRGTGELFF. CDR3 sequence (DNA): TGTGCCAGCAGCCAATCTAGCGGGAGAGGCACCGGGGAGCTGTTTTTT.

The chain is built from TRBV27 and TRBJ2-3; TRBD2 matches at 12 bases. Germline V gives CDR1 MNHEY, CDR2 SMNVEV (reference sequence). J lost 7 bases, V lost 6 bases, and 11 bases had no gene match. The CDR3 extends over 16 amino acids. CDR3 bases: TGTGCCAGCAGCTTAATTCTAGCGGGAGGGCCCCATACGCAGTATTTT. Amino acid sequence: CASSLILAGGPHTQYF.

The chain joins TRBV5-1 to TRBJ2-7; D perhaps matches TRBD2 (5 bases). The CDR3 loop spans 13 amino acids. CDR1 and CDR2 from the germline V gene are SGHRS and YFSETQ. V shed 0 bases and J shed 9 bases, with 13 bases lying between them. This CDR3 is CASSLENGVVQYF. The CDR3 DNA is TGCGCCAGCAGCTTGGAAAACGGGGTGGTGCAGTACTTC.